Presented here are 18 T cell receptor beta chains from one specimen sequenced in a study of molecular identifiers for immune sequencing clone quantification (dated by TCRdb to between 2017 and 2018). Library creation used PCR. Sequencing was carried out with an Illumina HiSeq 4000. Using fastp trimming at Q25 and MiXCR clonotype assembly, TCRdb reanalyzed the public sequencing data and kept in-frame beta chains. Rows matching on CDR3 protein sequence are summarized as one entry with the most common DNA and genes. Recorded for this sample are about half a million distinct CDR3 sequences; roughly a fifth of them occurred a single time. In total, the top ten clones hold about 0.8% of the sample. Sequenced: naive CD8+ T cells from blood, with Jurkat cell RNA spiked in. In light of the paper, this sample's cell subset or site label describes: FACS-sorted CD8+CD4-CCR7+CD45RA+ naive T cells. Every receptor here comes from a human donor in good health. Some libraries in this study had Jurkat cell RNA spiked in.

Points on this clonotype: Possible read error: a much larger clone is one base away. The rearrangement joins TRBV5-3 to TRBJ2-3, with a tentative D call TRBD2 (6 bases). TRBV5-3 is treated as an ORF (open reading frame) with a function not yet certain. The CDR3 sequence is 15 residues long. Deletions cut 8 bases from V and 4 bases from J, with 20 bases between. This CDR3 reads CASSPGSGGADTQYF. The CDR3 region has the DNA TGTGCCAGCAGCCCCGGGAGTGGCGGCGCAGATACGCAGTATTTT.

This clonotype has only a few counts. The genes are TRBV19 and TRBJ1-2, with 8 bases identical to TRBD1. The CDR3 is 13 residues long. Germline V gives CDR1 LNHDA, CDR2 SQIVND (reference sequence). Losses at the gene ends were 10 bases for V and 8 bases for J; bases not matched to a gene: 12. DNA for the CDR3: TGTGCCACCGGTGGGCAGGGGGCGTTCGGCTACACCTTC. It is translated as CATGGQGAFGYTF.

In regard to this clonotype: This could be a read error, since a much larger clone is one nucleotide away. The CDR3 protein is CASSAFIEPPQHF. CDR3 DNA: TGTGCCAGCAGTGCCTTTATAGAGCCGCCCCAGCATTTT. The rearrangement joins TRBV6-6 to TRBJ1-5, with unresolved D. The germline gives CDR1 MNHNY, CDR2 SVGAGI (reference sequence). The CDR3 runs 13 residues. V was cut by 5 bases and J by 9 bases, with 14 bases left in between.

Notes on this clonotype: A read error may produce the germline difference seen at one junction end. This chain links TRBV7-9 with TRBJ1-1; D may be TRBD1 (6 bases). This CDR3 is built from 15 residues. CDR1 and CDR2 from the germline V gene are SEHNR and FQNEAQ (reference sequence). CDR3 sequence (DNA): TGTGCCTGCAGCGGAAGGGACAAGGCGGGCACTGAAGCTTTCTTT. This codes for CACSGRDKAGTEAFF.

The rearrangement uses TRBV20-1 and TRBJ2-7, with 10 bases that match TRBD2. Per the germline V gene, CDR1 is DFQATT and CDR2 is SNEGSKA (reference sequence). With V trimmed by 5 bases and J by 1 base, 5 bases remained unmatched. The CDR3 spans 14 residues. The CDR3 loop is CSAFLLAGSYEQYF. CDR3 in DNA: TGCAGTGCTTTCCTACTAGCGGGGTCCTACGAGCAGTACTTC.

This clonotype was picked up a small number of times. The V call is TRBV19, the J call TRBJ2-3; TRBD2 aligns across 9 bases. With V trimmed by 3 bases and J by 4 bases, 5 bases remained unmatched. The CDR3 extends over 15 amino acids. CDR1 LNHDA and CDR2 SQIVND come from the germline V gene (reference sequence). The CDR3 here is CASSMAGGPADTQYF. In DNA form, the CDR3 reads TGTGCCAGTAGTATGGCGGGAGGGCCCGCAGATACGCAGTATTTT.

This clonotype has ten or more counts. The chain recombines TRBV27 with TRBJ1-1, with D maybe TRBD1 (6 bases). The V gene's germline CDR1 is MNHEY and CDR2 SMNVEV (reference sequence). Trimming stripped 4 bases from V and 1 base from J, with 16 bases between. CDR3 length equals 16 residues. The CDR3 nucleotides read TGTGCCAGCAGTTGGGACACCTCCAGCGGGAACACTGAAGCTTTCTTT. It is translated as CASSWDTSSGNTEAFF.

This clonotype was seen only a few times. The chain is built from TRBV12-3 or TRBV12-4 and TRBJ2-1, with 8 bases identical to TRBD1. The CDR3 runs 12 residues. J was trimmed by 10 bases and V by 7 bases; bases with no gene match: 6. The CDR3 bases are TGTGCCAGCACATCGGACAGGGTAGAGCAGTTCTTC. This translates into CASTSDRVEQFF.

The chain uses TRBV5-4 and TRBJ1-2, with D tentatively TRBD1 (5 bases). The V end was cut by 4 bases, the J end by 3 bases, with 13 bases between. The germline V gene encodes CDR1 SGHNT and CDR2 YYREEE (reference sequence). This CDR3 region has 14 residues. The CDR3 protein is CASSVPQEHYGYTF. The CDR3, as DNA: TGTGCCAGCAGCGTGCCACAGGAGCACTATGGCTACACCTTC.

J is TRBJ2-6 and V is TRBV19, with TRBD1 matching 7 bases. V was pared by 6 bases and J by 2 bases, with 13 bases of the junction left unmatched. The germline V gene has CDR1 LNHDA and CDR2 SQIVND (reference sequence). This CDR3 has 18 amino acids. CDR3 loop: CASSRWGQRRTGANVLTF. The CDR3 nucleotides are TGTGCCAGTAGCCGGTGGGGACAGAGGCGAACTGGGGCCAACGTCCTGACTTTC.

This clonotype has only a few counts. V gene TRBV13 combines with J gene TRBJ2-3; D is perhaps TRBD1 (7 bases). V lost 5 bases to trimming and J lost 0 bases, with 15 bases between them. Germline V gene sequence: CDR1 PRHDT, CDR2 FYEKMQ (reference sequence). The CDR3 is made up of 16 amino acids. This CDR3 is CASSHGGTVSTDTQYF. The CDR3 DNA reads as TGTGCCAGCAGCCATGGGGGGACAGTCAGCACAGATACGCAGTATTTT.

As regards this clonotype: At one of its ends the junction is not consistent with the germline gene, which may arise from a read error. The chain is built from TRBV6-2 or TRBV6-3 and TRBJ2-3; D may be TRBD1 (5 bases). Germline V gene sequence: CDR1 MNHEY, CDR2 SVGEGT. This CDR3 comprises 12 residues. The CDR3 sequence: CASSYYTGTQYF. The CDR3 nucleotides are TGTGCCAGCAGTTACTACACAGGTACGCAGTATTTT.

In regard to this clonotype: With a much larger clone just one base away, this may be a read error. The chain employs TRBV12-3 or TRBV12-4 and TRBJ2-4; TRBD2 matches at 9 bases. J lost 0 bases, V lost 3 bases, and 6 bases had no gene match. The CDR3 extends over 17 amino acids. The CDR3 region has the DNA TGTGCCAGCAGTTTCAGTAGCGGGGGAGTAGCCAAAAACATTCAGTACTTC. It codes for CASSFSSGGVAKNIQYF.

As for this clonotype: One end of the junction fails to match germline, which may point to a read error. The V call is TRBV7-2, the J call TRBJ1-5; D remains ambiguous. The CDR3 runs to 14 residues. CDR1 is SGHTA, CDR2 FQGNSA, per germline. The CDR3 loop is CASSLSPMDQPQHF. CDR3 DNA: TGTGCCAGCAGCCTCAGCCCCATGGATCAGCCCCAACATTTT.

Only a few counts were recorded for this clonotype. A much larger clone sits a single nucleotide away, making a read error possible. This chain connects TRBV19 to TRBJ2-7, with TRBD1 as a possible D gene (5 bases). CDR1 and CDR2 from the germline V gene are LNHDA and SQIVND (reference sequence). The CDR3 totals 12 residues. The CDR3 nucleotides are TGTGCCAGTAGTCCGGACAACTACGAGCAGTGCTTC. This codes for CASSPDNYEQCF.

The chain is built from TRBV12-5 and TRBJ2-1, with TRBD1 matching 8 bases. CDR3 length: 16 residues. Germline CDR1 reads LGHNT; CDR2 reads FRNRAP. The V and J ends lost 6 bases and 8 bases, in that order; junction bases with no gene match: 15. The CDR3 reads CASGTRGQDSIDEQFF. The CDR3 nucleotides are TGTGCTAGTGGGACCAGGGGGCAAGACTCCATTGATGAGCAGTTCTTC.

V and J are TRBV11-2 and TRBJ2-1; TRBD1 matches at 12 bases. With 5 bases clipped from V and 8 bases from J, the junction kept 7 bases outside the gene matches. From germline, CDR1 is SGHAT and CDR2 FQNNGV. The CDR3 loop spans 15 amino acids. The CDR3 is CASSQSGTGGHEQFF. The CDR3 nucleotides are TGTGCCAGCAGCCAAAGTGGGACAGGGGGCCATGAGCAGTTCTTC.

This clonotype was recorded at least ten times. The chain is built from TRBV29-1 and TRBJ2-4; D might be TRBD2 (6 bases). This CDR3 has 15 residues. The germline CDR1 and CDR2 sequences are SQVTM and ANQGSEA. V was cut by 0 bases and J by 1 base, with 10 bases left in between. The CDR3 region has the DNA TGCAGCGTTGAAGAGCGGGGAAACGCCAAAAACATTCAGTACTTC. Protein product: CSVEERGNAKNIQYF.